This TCR beta chain appears in the sequencing data of a study of shared clonotypes between healthy human individuals. TCRdb's copy holds only in-frame clones and misses some; the assay was immunoSEQ multiplex PCR. This table has fewer than 1 million clones, 96% appearing once. Findings and caveats of the study: Relative to clonotypes present in all four donors, those not shared had lower generation probabilities.

V was clipped by 4 bases and J by 3 bases; unmatched bases: 8. This CDR3 contains 15 residues. Germline V gene sequence: CDR1 MNHNY, CDR2 SVGAGI (reference sequence). Only CD45RO-negative cells positively selected for CCR7 counted as naive CD8 cells, so terminally differentiated effector memory CD45RA+ cells were excluded. On this clone: Antigen unknown.

The sequenced material came from naive CD8+ T cells sorted from blood. The J gene is TRBJ2-7, the V gene TRBV6-6, with TRBD2 identical over 8 bases. This TCR was recovered from a man aged 25 to 40 in good health. The CDR3 DNA reads as TGTGCCAGCAGTTTGACTAGCGTTCCGAACTACGAGCAGTACTTC. Translating gives CASSLTSVPNYEQYF.